This TCR beta chain was identified in a study of cytomegalovirus exposure and HLA in healthy donors. The study, taken as a whole, reports: Specific recognition of CMV antigens was confirmed in vitro for a few chains (all CMV-associated). Researchers reported in a later analysis that common viral pathogens appeared linked to several top clusters. When analyzed later, the rates of TCR association showed variation by HLA locus, with DRB1 the most and HLA-C the fewest.

Researchers ran the PCR with 60 Vbeta and 13 Jbeta primers. TCRdb's copy holds only in-frame clones and misses some; the assay was immunoSEQ multiplex PCR. This sample has 150,000 to 200,000 clones, with 65% to 70% found just once. CDR1 SNHLY and CDR2 FYNNEI come from the germline V gene. The CDR3 loop spans 15 amino acids. With 2 bases clipped from V and 4 bases from J, the junction kept 7 bases outside the gene matches. As regards this clone: As yet, its antigen is unknown.

Sequencing was carried out using PBMCs. The rearrangement joins TRBV2 to TRBJ1-2; 7 bases fit TRBD1. This receptor was obtained from a man aged 25-45 years in good health and CMV-seropositive. The CDR3 region has the DNA TGTGCCAGCAGTGAAATGGAGGGGGCCTTCTATGGCTACACCTTC. Protein product: CASSEMEGAFYGYTF. Full variable domain (missing parts from reference TRBV2 and TRBJ1-2): EPEVTQTPSHQVTQMGQEVILRCVPISNHLYFYWYRQILGQKVEFLVSFYNNEISEKSEIFDDQFSVERPDGSNFTLKIRSTKLEDSAMYFCASSEMEGAFYGYTFGSGTRLTVV.